These 15 T cell receptor beta chains originate from one sample sequenced in a study of beta chain features in type 1 diabetes (dated by TCRdb to 2017 to 2018). Libraries were made using the immunoSEQ multiplex PCR assay. All of the isolated RNA was reverse transcribed with the High Capacity cDNA Reverse Transcription Kit, so expressed TCRB transcripts were sequenced. TCRdb took over this immuneACCESS table, retaining in-frame rearrangements with V and J assigned. Such tables are incomplete; in checked studies, under half of the missing clones stem from an unresolved V gene, and the remainder is unexplained. This sample comprises around 140,000 clones, about 13% of them detected only once. The ten largest clones take up approximately 1.3% of the sample. Their antigens are not known. Summary of the overall study and its limitations: A moderate but significant shortening of TCRB CDR3 length was observed in type 1 diabetes patients in all four CD4+ subsets.

The sample taken for sequencing was central memory CD4+ T cells from blood. These receptors originate from a man aged 18 to 29 with type 1 diabetes.

This clone has at least ten counts. CDR3 sequence reads: CASLDRTEAFF. CDR3 nucleotide sequence: TGTGCCAGCCTGGACAGGACTGAAGCTTTCTTT. This rearrangement joins TRBV25-1 to TRBJ1-1, with 7 positions matching TRBD1. Germline values: CDR1 MGHDK, CDR2 SYGVNS. This CDR3 has 11 residues. The junction had 2 bases not matched to a gene; V was cut back by 8 bases and J by 5 bases.

The CDR3 coding sequence is TGTGCCAGCAGTTTCGACACACACACAGATACGCAGTATTTT. Translation: CASSFDTHTDTQYF. This rearrangement joins TRBV27 to TRBJ2-3; no definite D call. The CDR3 totals 14 residues. Germline CDR1 MNHEY, CDR2 SMNVEV (reference sequence). The ends were cut back, 3 bases at V and 2 bases at J, with 9 bases in the middle.

This chain uses TRBV29-1 with TRBJ1-1; TRBD1 matches at 9 bases. This CDR3 has 13 amino acids. Trimming took 5 bases from V and 3 from J; bases not matched to a gene: 4. Germline CDR1 SQVTM, CDR2 ANQGSEA. CDR3 DNA sequence: TGCAGCGTTAAGGGACAGGGACACACTGAAGCTTTCTTT. Protein: CSVKGQGHTEAFF.

This clone was recorded at least ten times. V and J are TRBV4-1 and TRBJ2-2, with D perhaps given as TRBD1 or TRBD2 (5 bases each). Per the germline V gene, CDR1 is MGHRA and CDR2 is YSYEKL. This CDR3 has 16 amino acids. V was cut by 0 bases and J by 4 bases, with 12 bases left in between. The CDR3: CASSQEAGRVTGELFF. CDR3 DNA: TGCGCCAGCAGCCAAGAGGCAGGGCGGGTCACCGGGGAGCTGTTTTTT.

For this clone: One end of the junction is discordant with germline, which a read error may explain. The chain joins TRBV18 to TRBJ2-7, with a possible D match to TRBD2 (5 bases). Germline V gives CDR1 KGHSH, CDR2 LQKENI. The CDR3 length is 14 residues. The CDR3 loop is CASSDLQGGYVQYF. CDR3 bases: TGTGCCAGCTCAGATCTACAAGGAGGTTACGTGCAGTACTTC.

The chain recombines TRBV30 with TRBJ1-6; 10 bases agree with TRBD1. CDR3 size: 12 residues. The germline CDR1 and CDR2 sequences are GTSNPN and SVGIG (reference sequence). With V trimmed by 6 bases and J by 9 bases, 2 bases remained unmatched. The chain's CDR3 is CACWDRGSPLHF. Here the CDR3 DNA reads TGTGCCTGCTGGGACAGGGGTTCACCCCTCCACTTT.

Worth noting for this clone: Additional DNA sequences in this sample encode the identical CDR3. The chain joins TRBV29-1 to TRBJ2-1; a weak D match, TRBD1 (5 bases). Germline CDR1 SQVTM, CDR2 ANQGSEA. The germline V and J ends were trimmed by 4 bases and 8 bases, with 9 bases remaining between them. CDR3 length: 11 residues. Here the CDR3 reads CSVGQGHEQFF. The CDR3 DNA sequence: TGCAGCGTTGGGCAGGGTCATGAGCAGTTCTTC.

The J gene is TRBJ2-3, the V gene TRBV21-1; TRBD1 is the table's D call, not checked against the DNA. TRBV21-1 is a documented pseudogene. There are 15 residues in the CDR3. CDR3 region: CASRGGGPKADTQYF. As DNA, the CDR3 is TGTGCCAGCAGAGGGGGCGGACCGAAGGCAGATACGCAGTATTTT.

This clone was recorded a few times. This chain joins TRBV28 and TRBJ1-5, with TRBD1 matching over 12 bases. CDR3 length equals 15 residues. The V segment lost 6 bases and the J segment 2 bases; nucleotides outside the gene matches: 2. The V gene's germline CDR1 is MDHEN and CDR2 SYDVKM. For the CDR3, the DNA is TGTGCCAGCAGAGGGGACAGGGGGCGCAATCAGCCCCAGCATTTT. This translates into CASRGDRGRNQPQHF.

The V call is TRBV27, the J call TRBJ1-2; D may be TRBD1 (5 bases). V was cut by 6 bases and J by 4 bases, with 12 bases left in between. CDR1 is MNHEY and CDR2 is SMNVEV in the germline V gene (reference sequence). The CDR3 loop spans 13 amino acids. DNA of the CDR3: TGTGCCAGCAGCCCTGATAGGGGCTATGGCTACACCTTC. It codes for CASSPDRGYGYTF.

The gene calls are TRBV21-1 and TRBJ2-7; the D call in the table, TRBD1, was not verified against the DNA. TRBV21-1 represents a pseudogene. The CDR3 is 15 residues long. DNA for the CDR3: TGTGCCAGCCCCAAGGGGCAGAATACGGACTACGAGCAGTACTTC. It yields the protein CASPKGQNTDYEQYF.

This clone was seen more than once but under ten times. The chain links TRBV18 to TRBJ2-3; weak D call: TRBD1 (6 bases). Germline V gives CDR1 KGHSH, CDR2 LQKENI. This CDR3 contains 16 residues. V gave up 1 base and J gave up 0 bases, with 11 bases separating them. CDR3: CASSPQGVPSTDTQYF. CDR3 in DNA: TGTGCCAGCTCACCACAGGGGGTGCCTAGCACAGATACGCAGTATTTT.

This sequence joins TRBV19 and TRBJ1-5; weak D call: TRBD1 (6 bases). The V end was cut by 5 bases, the J end by 0 bases, with 14 bases between. Germline V gene data show CDR1 as LNHDA and CDR2 as SQIVND (reference sequence). This CDR3 is built from 16 residues. The CDR3 loop is CASSSTGTYSNQPQHF. The DNA for the CDR3 is TGTGCCAGTAGTTCGACAGGAACGTATAGCAATCAGCCCCAGCATTTT.

This clone was observed a few times. The DNA of the CDR3 is TGCGCCAGCAGCCCCGGACAAGGGGAGAGTGAAAAACTGTTTTTT. Translating gives CASSPGQGESEKLFF. The rearrangement links TRBV5-1 to TRBJ1-4; possibly TRBD1 for D (5 bases). Germline assignment: CDR1 SGHRS and CDR2 YFSETQ. V shed 4 bases and J shed 7 bases, with 17 bases lying between them. The CDR3 runs 15 residues.

This clone was detected a few times. Other DNA sequences in the same sample also yield this CDR3. The V call is TRBV18, the J call TRBJ1-2; no reliable D call. The germline V and J ends were trimmed by 6 bases and 3 bases, with 11 bases remaining between them. The CDR3 extends over 13 amino acids. Per germline, CDR1 KGHSH and CDR2 LQKENI. The CDR3 region is CASSSGGDYGYTF. CDR3 sequence (DNA): TGTGCCAGCTCGTCGGGAGGAGACTATGGCTACACCTTC.